This T cell receptor beta chain emerged from a study of blood T cell repertoires in COVID-19. Authors' processing steps: Amplification of reference gene primers provided the estimated nucleated cell counts. Using immunoSEQ multiplex PCR, the repertoire was profiled, and TCRdb retains in-frame clones only, with some absent. V and J calls and clone size follow that table, whereas D and trimming were derived from the DNA. The top ten clones hold roughly 20% of a sample with some 180,000 clones, 80% to 90% of them seen once. Germline V lookup: CDR1 SNHLY, CDR2 FYNNEI. This CDR3 is built from 13 residues. The V and J ends lost 7 bases and 6 bases, in that order; junction bases with no gene match: 8.

This sequence joins TRBV2 and TRBJ2-7; 8 nucleotides align to TRBD2. The clonotype comes from a man between 65 and 85 years old with active or convalescent COVID-19. Source material: peripheral blood. The CDR3 DNA follows: TGTGCCAGCAAAAGGCGAGCGGGAGTCGAGCAGTACTTC. It encodes CASKRRAGVEQYF.